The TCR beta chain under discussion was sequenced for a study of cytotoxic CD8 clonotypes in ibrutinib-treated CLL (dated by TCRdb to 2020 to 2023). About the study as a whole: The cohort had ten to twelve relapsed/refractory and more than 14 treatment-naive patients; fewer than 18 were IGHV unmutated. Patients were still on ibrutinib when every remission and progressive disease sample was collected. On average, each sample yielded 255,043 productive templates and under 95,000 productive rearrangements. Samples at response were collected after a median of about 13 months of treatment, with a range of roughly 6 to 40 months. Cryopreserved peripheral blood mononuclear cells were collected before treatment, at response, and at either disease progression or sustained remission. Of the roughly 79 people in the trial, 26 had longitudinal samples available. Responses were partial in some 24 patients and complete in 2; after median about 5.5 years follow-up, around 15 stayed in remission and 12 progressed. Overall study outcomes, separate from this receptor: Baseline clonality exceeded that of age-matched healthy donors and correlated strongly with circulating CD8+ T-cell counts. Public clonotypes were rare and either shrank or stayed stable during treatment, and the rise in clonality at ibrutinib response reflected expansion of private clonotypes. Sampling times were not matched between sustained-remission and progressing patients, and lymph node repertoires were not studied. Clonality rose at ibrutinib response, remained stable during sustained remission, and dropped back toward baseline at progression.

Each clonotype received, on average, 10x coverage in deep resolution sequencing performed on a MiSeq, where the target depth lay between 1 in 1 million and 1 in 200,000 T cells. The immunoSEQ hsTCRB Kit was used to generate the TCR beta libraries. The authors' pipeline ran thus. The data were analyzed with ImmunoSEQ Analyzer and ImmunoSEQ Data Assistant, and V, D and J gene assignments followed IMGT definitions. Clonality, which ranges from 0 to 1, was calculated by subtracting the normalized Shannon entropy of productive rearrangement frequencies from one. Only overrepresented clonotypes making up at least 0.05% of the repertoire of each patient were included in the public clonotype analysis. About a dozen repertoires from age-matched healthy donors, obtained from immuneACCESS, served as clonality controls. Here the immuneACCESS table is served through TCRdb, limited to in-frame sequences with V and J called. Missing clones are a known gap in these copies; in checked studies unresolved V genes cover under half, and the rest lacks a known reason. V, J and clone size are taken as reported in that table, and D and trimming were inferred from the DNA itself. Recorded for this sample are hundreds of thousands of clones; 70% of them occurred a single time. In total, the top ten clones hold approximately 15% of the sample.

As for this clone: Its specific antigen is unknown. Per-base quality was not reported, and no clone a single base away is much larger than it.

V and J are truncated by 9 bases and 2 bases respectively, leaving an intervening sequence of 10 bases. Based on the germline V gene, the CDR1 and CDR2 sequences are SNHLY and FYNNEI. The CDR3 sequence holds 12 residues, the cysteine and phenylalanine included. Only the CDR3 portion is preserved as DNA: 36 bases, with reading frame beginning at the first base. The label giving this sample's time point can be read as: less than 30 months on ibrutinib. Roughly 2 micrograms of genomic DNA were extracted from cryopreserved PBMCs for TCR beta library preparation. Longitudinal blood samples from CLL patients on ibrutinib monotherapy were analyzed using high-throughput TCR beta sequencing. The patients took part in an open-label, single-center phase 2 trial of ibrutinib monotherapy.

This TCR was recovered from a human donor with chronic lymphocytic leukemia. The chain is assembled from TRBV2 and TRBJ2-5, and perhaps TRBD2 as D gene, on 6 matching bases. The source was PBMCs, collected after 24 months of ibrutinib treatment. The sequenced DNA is TGTGCCAGAGGCGGGACTCAAGAGACCCAGTACTTC. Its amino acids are CARGGTQETQYF.